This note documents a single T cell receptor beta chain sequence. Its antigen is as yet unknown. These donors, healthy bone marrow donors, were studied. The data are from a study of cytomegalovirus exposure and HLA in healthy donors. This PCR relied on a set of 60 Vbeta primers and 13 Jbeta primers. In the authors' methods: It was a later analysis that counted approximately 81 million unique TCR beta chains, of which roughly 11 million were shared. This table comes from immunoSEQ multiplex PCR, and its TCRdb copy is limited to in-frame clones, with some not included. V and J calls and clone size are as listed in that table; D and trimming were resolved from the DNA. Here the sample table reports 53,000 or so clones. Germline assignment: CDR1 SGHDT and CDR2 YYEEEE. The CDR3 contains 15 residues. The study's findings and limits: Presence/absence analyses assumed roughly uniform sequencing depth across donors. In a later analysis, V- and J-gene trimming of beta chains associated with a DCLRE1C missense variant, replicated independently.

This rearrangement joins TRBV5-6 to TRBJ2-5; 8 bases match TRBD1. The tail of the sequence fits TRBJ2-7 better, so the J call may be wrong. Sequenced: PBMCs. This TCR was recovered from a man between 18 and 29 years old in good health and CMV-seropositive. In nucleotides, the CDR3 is TGTGCCAGCAGCTCCGGGACAGGTCTCTCCTACGAGCAGTACTTC. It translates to CASSSGTGLSYEQYF.